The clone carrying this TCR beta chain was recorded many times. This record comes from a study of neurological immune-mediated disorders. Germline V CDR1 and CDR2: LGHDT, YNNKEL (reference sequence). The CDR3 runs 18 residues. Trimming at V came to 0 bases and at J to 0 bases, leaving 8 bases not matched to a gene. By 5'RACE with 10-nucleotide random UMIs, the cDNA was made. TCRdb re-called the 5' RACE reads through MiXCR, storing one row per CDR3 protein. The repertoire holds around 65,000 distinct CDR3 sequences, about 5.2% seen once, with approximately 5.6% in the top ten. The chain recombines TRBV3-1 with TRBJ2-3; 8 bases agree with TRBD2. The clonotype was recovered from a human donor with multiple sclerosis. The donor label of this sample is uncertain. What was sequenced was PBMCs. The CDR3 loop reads CASSQDWGLEESTDTQYF. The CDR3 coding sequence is TGTGCCAGCAGCCAAGACTGGGGACTAGAAGAAAGCACAGATACGCAGTATTTT.